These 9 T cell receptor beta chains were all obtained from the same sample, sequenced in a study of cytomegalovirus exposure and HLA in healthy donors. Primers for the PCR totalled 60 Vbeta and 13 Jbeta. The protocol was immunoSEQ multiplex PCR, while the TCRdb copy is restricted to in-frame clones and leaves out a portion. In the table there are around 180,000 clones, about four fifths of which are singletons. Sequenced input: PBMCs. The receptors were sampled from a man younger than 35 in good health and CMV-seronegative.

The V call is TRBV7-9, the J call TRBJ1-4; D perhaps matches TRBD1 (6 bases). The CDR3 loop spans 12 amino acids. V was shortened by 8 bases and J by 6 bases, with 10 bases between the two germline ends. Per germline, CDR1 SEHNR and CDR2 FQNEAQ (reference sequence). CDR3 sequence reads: CASEGQHEKLFF. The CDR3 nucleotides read TGTGCCAGCGAAGGACAGCATGAAAAACTGTTTTTT.

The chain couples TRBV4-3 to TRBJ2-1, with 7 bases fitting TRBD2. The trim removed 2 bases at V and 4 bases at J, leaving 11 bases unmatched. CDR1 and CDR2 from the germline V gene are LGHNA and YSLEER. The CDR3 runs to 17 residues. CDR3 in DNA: TGCGCCAGCAGCCAAAGTCGCGCGGGAGCGGCATACAATGAGCAGTTCTTC. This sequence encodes CASSQSRAGAAYNEQFF.

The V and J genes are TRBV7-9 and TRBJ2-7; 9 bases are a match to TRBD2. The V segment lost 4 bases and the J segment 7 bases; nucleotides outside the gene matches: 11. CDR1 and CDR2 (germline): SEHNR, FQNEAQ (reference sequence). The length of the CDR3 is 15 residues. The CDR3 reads CASSSAGGLGGEQYF. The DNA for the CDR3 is TGTGCCAGCAGCTCCGCGGGAGGGCTAGGGGGGGAGCAGTACTTC.

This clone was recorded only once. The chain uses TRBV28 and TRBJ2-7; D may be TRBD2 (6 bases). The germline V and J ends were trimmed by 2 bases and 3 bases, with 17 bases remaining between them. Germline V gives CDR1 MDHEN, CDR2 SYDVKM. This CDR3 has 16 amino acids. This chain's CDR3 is CASSLEVLGLGYEQYF. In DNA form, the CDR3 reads TGTGCCAGCAGTTTAGAGGTTTTGGGACTTGGCTACGAGCAGTACTTC.

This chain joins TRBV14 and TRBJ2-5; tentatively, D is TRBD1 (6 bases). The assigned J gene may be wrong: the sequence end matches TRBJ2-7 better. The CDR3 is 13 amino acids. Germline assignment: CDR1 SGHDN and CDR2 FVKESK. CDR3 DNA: TGTGCCAGCAGCCATACAGGGTCCTACGAGCAGTACTTC. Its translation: CASSHTGSYEQYF.

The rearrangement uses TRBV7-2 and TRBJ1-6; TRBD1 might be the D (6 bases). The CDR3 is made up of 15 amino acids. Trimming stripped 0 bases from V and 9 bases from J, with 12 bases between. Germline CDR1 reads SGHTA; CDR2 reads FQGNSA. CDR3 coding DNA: TGTGCCAGCAGCTTAGCGCCAGGGGTCGGTTCACCCCTCCACTTT. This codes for CASSLAPGVGSPLHF.

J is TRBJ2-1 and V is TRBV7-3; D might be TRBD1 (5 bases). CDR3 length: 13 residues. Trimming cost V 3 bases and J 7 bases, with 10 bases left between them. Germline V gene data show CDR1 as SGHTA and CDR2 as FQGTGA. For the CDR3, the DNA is TGTGCCAGCAGCTTCGCAGGGTCGAATGAGCAGTTCTTC. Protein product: CASSFAGSNEQFF.

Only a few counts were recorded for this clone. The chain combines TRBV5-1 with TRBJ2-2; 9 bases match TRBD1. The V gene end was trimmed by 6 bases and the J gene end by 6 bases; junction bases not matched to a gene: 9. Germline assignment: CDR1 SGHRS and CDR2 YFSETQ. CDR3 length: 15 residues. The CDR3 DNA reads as TGCGCCAGCATCCCGGGACAGGGTATCTCCGGGGAGCTGTTTTTT. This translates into CASIPGQGISGELFF. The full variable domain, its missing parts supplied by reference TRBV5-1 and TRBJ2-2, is KAGVTQTPRYLIKTRGQQVTLSCSPISGHRSVSWYQQTPGQGLQFLFEYFSETQRNKGNFPGRFSGRQFSNSRSEMNVSTLELGDSALYLCASIPGQGISGELFFGEGSRLTVL.

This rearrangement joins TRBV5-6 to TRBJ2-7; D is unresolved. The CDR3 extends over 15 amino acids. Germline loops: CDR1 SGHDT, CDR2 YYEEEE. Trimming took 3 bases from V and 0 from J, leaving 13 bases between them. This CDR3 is CASSSYSEPSYEQYF. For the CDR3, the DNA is TGTGCCAGCAGCTCGTACTCCGAGCCCTCCTACGAGCAGTACTTC.